This T cell receptor (beta chain) was sequenced in a study of T-cell reconstitution after alpha-beta-depleted transplantation in children. CDR1 is SGHRS and CDR2 is YFSETQ in the germline V gene. Trimming pared 5 bases from V and 10 bases from J, leaving 15 bases between. The CDR3 is 12 amino acids. Many counts were recorded for this clonotype. Preparation of the TCRbeta library involved a method that used unique molecular identifiers. MiXCR, run by TCRdb on the PCR reads, gives a single entry per CDR3 protein. The sample lists about 160,000 distinct CDR3 sequences, 11% occurring once. J is TRBJ1-1 and V is TRBV5-1; TRBD1 is a possible D gene (5 bases). The TCR was taken from a boy younger than 10 with acute myeloid leukemia, due to receive a stem cell transplant. Source: PBMCs, taken before TCRalphabeta/CD19-depleted stem cell transplant. CDR3 protein: CASRLGGGGAFF. The CDR3 coding sequence is TGCGCCAGCAGACTCGGCGGGGGTGGAGCTTTCTTT.